This T cell receptor (beta chain) is drawn from a study of blood T cell repertoires in COVID-19. Overall study: Both acute and convalescent COVID-19 samples were obtained from the United States, Italy and Spain. PBMCs, B-cell-depleted T cells, or T cells were the source of the cDNA or gDNA that made up the material.

This clone was observed a few times. CDR1 is SGHVS, CDR2 FQNEAQ, per germline. The CDR3 totals 14 residues. V lost 6 bases and J 2 bases, leaving 13 bases between the germline ends. Original processing notes: Using reference gene primer amplification, nucleated cell counts were estimated. Assay used: immunoSEQ multiplex PCR; TCRdb lists only in-frame clones, some missing. V and J calls and clone size are those listed in that table; D and trimming were worked out from the DNA. The table has about 300,000 clones, 80% to 90% seen once. This sequence originates from a woman aged 45-60 years with acute or convalescent COVID-19. V is TRBV7-8 and J is TRBJ1-1; D is perhaps TRBD1 (5 bases). The material sequenced was peripheral blood. For the CDR3, the DNA is TGTGCCAGCAGACGGGGGACCGAAAACACTGAAGCTTTCTTT. Translated: CASRRGTENTEAFF.